This entry lists 2 T cell receptor beta chains sequenced from one sample in a study of T cell responses to AZD1222 COVID-19 vaccine. This table comes from immunoSEQ multiplex PCR, and its TCRdb copy is limited to in-frame clones, with some not included. Here the sample spans around 110,000 clones, 85% to 95% being singletons. Material: peripheral blood, obtained on day 0 of AZD1222 vaccination. Source of these receptors: an adult in good health.

The chain uses TRBV28 and TRBJ2-7; no firm D call. Germline CDR1 MDHEN, CDR2 SYDVKM. Between the trimmed V and J ends, which lost 1 base and 3 bases, there was a span of 13 bases. The length of the CDR3 is 15 residues. The CDR3 nucleotides are TGTGCCAGCAGTTTATATTCAAGGATGATCTACGAGCAGTACTTC. Protein product: CASSLYSRMIYEQYF.

V and J are TRBV6-5 and TRBJ1-5; D is undetermined. The ends were cut back, 2 bases at V and 4 bases at J, with 15 bases in the middle. The CDR3 is 16 residues long. Looked up from germline, CDR1 is MNHEY and CDR2 is SVGAGI. The CDR3 region is CASSYPKDATNQPQHF. The CDR3 bases are TGTGCCAGCAGTTACCCAAAGGATGCAACGAATCAGCCCCAGCATTTT.